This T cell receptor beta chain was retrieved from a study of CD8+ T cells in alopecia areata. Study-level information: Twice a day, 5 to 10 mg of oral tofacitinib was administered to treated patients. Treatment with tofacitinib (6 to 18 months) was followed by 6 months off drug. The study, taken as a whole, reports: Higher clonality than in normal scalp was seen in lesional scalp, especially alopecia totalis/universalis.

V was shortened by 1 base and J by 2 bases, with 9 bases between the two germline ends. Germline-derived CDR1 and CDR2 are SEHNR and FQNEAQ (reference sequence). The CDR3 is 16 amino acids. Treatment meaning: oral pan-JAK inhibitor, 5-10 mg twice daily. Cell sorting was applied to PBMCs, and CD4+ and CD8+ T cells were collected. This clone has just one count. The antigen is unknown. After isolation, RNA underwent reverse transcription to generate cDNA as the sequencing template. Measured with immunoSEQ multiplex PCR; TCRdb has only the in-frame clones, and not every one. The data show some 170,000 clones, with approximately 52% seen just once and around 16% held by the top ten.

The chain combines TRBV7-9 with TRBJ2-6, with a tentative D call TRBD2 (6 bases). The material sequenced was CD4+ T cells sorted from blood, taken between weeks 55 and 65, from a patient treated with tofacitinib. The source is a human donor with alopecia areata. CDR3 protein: CASSLVGGAGANVLTF. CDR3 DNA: TGTGCCAGCAGCTTAGTTGGAGGGGCTGGGGCCAACGTCCTGACTTTC.